This T cell receptor (beta chain) was found in a study of shared clonotypes between healthy human individuals. Study-wide results and caveats: An anticipated effect of sequencing depth on clonotype sharing among donors was recognized. Unshared clonotypes carried lower generation probabilities than those common to all four donors.

Profiled with immunoSEQ multiplex PCR; TCRdb holds only in-frame clones, not every one. The data contain hundreds of thousands of clones, 73% of them singletons. Trimming cost V 1 base and J 5 bases, with 9 bases left between them. The CDR3 sequence is 13 residues long. Germline V gene sequence: CDR1 GTSNPN, CDR2 SVGIG (reference sequence). This clone has just a few counts. Antigen specificity is unknown. Subsets obtained from CD4+ cells comprised CD45RA+ naive and CD45RA-negative memory cells. The chain carries TRBV30 and TRBJ1-5; D gene ambiguous. The receptor was derived from a woman aged 30 to 39 in good health. Sequencing was done on a sample of memory CD4+ T cells sorted from blood. This sample's subset: CD45RA-negative fraction. CDR3 region: CAWSGGMDQPQHF. CDR3 DNA sequence: TGTGCCTGGAGTGGAGGGATGGATCAGCCCCAGCATTTT.